These 13 T cell receptor beta chains share one sample of origin, sequenced in a study of T cells in Graves' hyperthyroidism and ophthalmopathy. Amplification of TCR beta CDR3 regions was performed using RNA transcripts as template. HTBI primers were the set used in a first-round RT-PCR of the TCR CDR3. Each CDR3 protein is one row after TCRdb ran MiXCR on the multiplex PCR reads. The sample yields some 600,000 distinct CDR3 sequences, approximately 14% seen once. Specimen: blood. The source is a woman in her thirties with Graves' hyperthyroidism that later progressed to Graves' ophthalmopathy.

V and J are TRBV7-9 and TRBJ2-4; 10 nucleotides agree with TRBD1. The CDR3 length is 15 residues. CDR1 is SEHNR and CDR2 is FQNEAQ in the germline V gene (reference sequence). V trimming: 5 bases; J trimming: 5 bases; junction bases outside the gene matches: 6. The CDR3 here is CASSPRGTGENIQYF. As DNA, the CDR3 is TGTGCCAGCAGCCCCCGGGGGACAGGGGAAAACATTCAGTACTTC.

This clonotype was picked up many times. The chain links TRBV7-9 to TRBJ2-1, with 14 bases fitting TRBD2. CDR3 length: 17 residues. Germline V CDR1 and CDR2: SEHNR, FQNEAQ (reference sequence). J gave up 9 bases and V 5 bases, and 12 bases lay outside the gene matches. The DNA of the CDR3 is TGTGCCAGCAGCCCCGGGACTAGCGGGAGAGGTCAGGGTGAGCAGTTCTTC. The encoded protein is CASSPGTSGRGQGEQFF.

This clonotype was detected ten times or more. The chain uses TRBV12-3 or TRBV12-4 and TRBJ2-7, with D uncertain. The CDR3 length is 14 residues. The germline V and J ends were trimmed by 4 bases and 3 bases, with 13 bases remaining between them. The CDR3 here is CASSSPLTYYEQYF. The CDR3 nucleotides are TGTGCCAGCAGTTCCCCATTAACGTACTACGAGCAGTACTTC.

In its sample, this clonotype was seen many times. The chain uses TRBV13 and TRBJ1-2; D is perhaps TRBD1 (5 bases). This CDR3 has 16 residues. CDR1 is PRHDT and CDR2 is FYEKMQ in the germline V gene (reference sequence). V dropped 0 bases and J dropped 2 bases, with 13 bases sitting between them. CDR3 amino acids: CASSLGKGRINYGYTF. CDR3 bases: TGTGCCAGCAGCTTAGGCAAGGGACGGATAAACTATGGCTACACCTTC.

This chain joins TRBV9 and TRBJ2-7, with D unresolved. There are 11 residues in the CDR3. Trimming left V 7 bases short and J 7 bases short, with 12 bases between. The germline CDR1 and CDR2 sequences are SGDLS and YYNGEE. CDR3 region: CASFDAVEQYF. The DNA for the CDR3 is TGTGCCAGCTTTGATGCTGTGGAGCAGTACTTC.

This clonotype was seen ten or more times. This sequence joins TRBV9 and TRBJ2-1; D possibly corresponds to TRBD1 (6 bases). Germline V CDR1 and CDR2: SGDLS, YYNGEE. The V and J ends lost 4 bases and 3 bases respectively, with 17 bases between them. The CDR3 is 16 residues long. The CDR3 DNA sequence: TGTGCCAGCAGCCTAGTGACAGGAGACCTCTACAATGAGCAGTTCTTC. This translates into CASSLVTGDLYNEQFF.

This clonotype was counted at least ten times. The V and J genes are TRBV12-3 or TRBV12-4 and TRBJ2-5, with D hard to call. This CDR3 is built from 12 residues. The V and J ends lost 8 bases and 4 bases respectively, with 11 bases between them. CDR3 sequence reads: CASQTSGETQYF. CDR3 nucleotide sequence: TGTGCCAGCCAGACCTCGGGAGAGACCCAGTACTTC.

This clonotype was found many times. The gene calls are TRBV7-9 and TRBJ1-2; no firm D call. Germline V gene sequence: CDR1 SEHNR, CDR2 FQNEAQ (reference sequence). The CDR3 contains 13 residues. The germline V and J ends were trimmed by 5 bases and 8 bases, with 15 bases remaining between them. CDR3 sequence (DNA): TGTGCCAGCAGCGCCAGGACCCCGTGGGGCTACACCTTC. Protein: CASSARTPWGYTF.

The chain carries TRBV29-1 and TRBJ1-2; TRBD1 is a possible D gene (6 bases). Trimming cost V 8 bases and J 8 bases, with 33 bases left between them. Per germline, CDR1 SQVTM and CDR2 ANQGSEA. The CDR3 is 17 residues long. The CDR3 region is CSFRNLGRPGLTGGYTF. CDR3 sequence (DNA): TGCAGCTTCCGAAACCTAGGTCGCCCCGGCCTGACAGGCGGCTACACCTTC.

This clonotype was found once. Since the CDR3 does not end with the conserved phenylalanine or tryptophan, this likely comes from a read error. The DNA is left out, because the CDR3 cannot be placed on it with certainty; the CDR3 is given as TCRdb lists it. The rearrangement uses TRBV11-3 and TRBJ2-3. The CDR3 spans 14 amino acids, including both terminal residues. The germline CDR1 and CDR2 sequences are SGHNT and YENEEA. CDR3 loop: CASSFVRSTDTQYV.

In this sample, this clonotype turned up many times. The J gene is TRBJ2-1, the V gene TRBV27, with 10 bases lining up with TRBD2. There are 15 residues in the CDR3. From germline, CDR1 is MNHEY and CDR2 SMNVEV (reference sequence). Unmatched junction bases numbered 6, after V lost 2 bases and J lost 8 bases. CDR3 region: CASSLSASGSYEQFF. The CDR3 nucleotides are TGTGCCAGCAGTTTAAGCGCTAGCGGGAGTTATGAGCAGTTCTTC.

This clonotype was observed a few times. Sequence at one end of the junction differs from germline and may be a read error. This rearrangement joins TRBV7-7 to TRBJ2-2; TRBD1 might be the D (6 bases). The CDR3 runs 17 residues. Looked up from germline, CDR1 is SSHAT and CDR2 is FNYEAQ (reference sequence). CDR3 nucleotides: TGTGCTAGCAGCTTACGACCAGGGGTTGGTTCGTCCGGGGAGCTGTTTTTT. As protein: CASSLRPGVGSSGELFF.

The rearrangement joins TRBV4-3 to TRBJ2-2; TRBD2 matches at 14 bases. This CDR3 is 17 amino acids long. CDR1 is LGHNA, CDR2 YSLEER, per germline. After removal of 3 bases from V and 3 bases from J, the junction contained 3 bases not matched to a gene. CDR3 region: CASSQGLAGVYTGELFF. The DNA of the CDR3 is TGCGCCAGCAGCCAGGGACTAGCGGGAGTTTACACCGGGGAGCTGTTTTTT.